This T cell receptor beta chain derives from a study of blood T cell repertoires in COVID-19. The table came from immunoSEQ multiplex PCR; TCRdb's copy has only in-frame clones and leaves some out. The sample includes roughly 250,000 clones, about 86% of them seen just once. Cohort placement rested on clinical history that participants reported themselves. This clonotype was sampled from a woman aged 40 to 55 with acute COVID-19. The source material was PBMCs or T cells enriched from blood (not recorded which).

As DNA, the CDR3 is TGTGCCAGTAGTAGCGAGTACACAGATACGCAGTATTTT. Translating gives CASSSEYTDTQYF. The chain employs TRBV19 and TRBJ2-3; no clear D gene. Trimming left V 4 bases short and J 2 bases short, with 7 bases between. Germline CDR1 LNHDA, CDR2 SQIVND (reference sequence). The CDR3 is 13 amino acids.